A selection of T cell receptor beta chains follows, all from one sample in a study of vaccination effects on CD4 cells after COVID-19. The protocol was immunoSEQ multiplex PCR, while the TCRdb copy is restricted to in-frame clones and leaves out a portion. The table includes 70,000 to 75,000 clones, over 60% detected once. Antigens of these TCRs are unknown. This material consisted of CD4+ T cells from PBMCs cultured without peptide, taken before COVID-19 vaccination. All receptors derive from a human donor who received a COVID-19 vaccine. The CDR3 runs from the conserved cysteine through the conserved F or W. A D gene is named only where the DNA matches it firmly. The size field is filled for only some rows; it gives once, few, many or a size class.

clone_size j_call v_call cdr3_length d_call cdr3_nt cdr3_aa
- TRBJ1-6 TRBV12-3/TRBV12-4 12 - TGTGCCAGCAGGGCAGGGGAGGCGCCCCTCCACTTT CASRAGEAPLHF
- TRBJ2-1 TRBV5-1 15 TRBD1 TGCGCCAGCAGCCCGCGTGGGACAGCTCAACGTGAGCAGTTCTTC CASSPRGTAQREQFF
- TRBJ1-2 TRBV3-1/TRBV3-2 13 - TGTGCCAGCAGCCAAGGGGCAGGGGAAGGCTACACCTTC CASSQGAGEGYTF
- TRBJ2-2 TRBV11-3 15 TRBD2 TGTGCCAGCAGCCCGGTGGGAGGGCCCACCGGGGAGCTGTTTTTT CASSPVGGPTGELFF
- TRBJ2-3 TRBV7-3 15 TRBD2 TGTGCCAGCAGTCTAGCGGGGGGCCGCACAGATACGCAGTATTTT CASSLAGGRTDTQYF
once TRBJ2-3 TRBV5-1 17 - TGCGCCAGCAGCTCAGCGCCGACAGGAGAACTCACAGATACGCAGTATTTT CASSSAPTGELTDTQYF
few TRBJ1-2 TRBV2 11 - TGTGCCAGCAGTCACGACGGTGGCTACACCTTC CASSHDGGYTF
- TRBJ2-1 TRBV19 12 - TGTGCCAGTAGTATATCCCATAATGAGCAGTTCTTC CASSISHNEQFF
once TRBJ1-5 TRBV21-1 11 - TGTGCCCGAGGAAGCAATCAGCCCCAGCATTTT CARGSNQPQHF
- TRBJ2-3 TRBV5-1 12 - TGCGCCAGCAGCGTCCAAGCAGATACGCAGTATTTT CASSVQADTQYF
- TRBJ1-5 TRBV15 17 TRBD1 TGTGCCACCAGCAGAGACGAGGGACAGGGAAGGTATCAGCCCCAGCATTTT CATSRDEGQGRYQPQHF
- TRBJ1-2 TRBV6-1 15 TRBD1 TGTGCCAGCAGTGAACAGACAGGGGCCTTCTATGGCTACACCTTC CASSEQTGAFYGYTF
few TRBJ1-5 TRBV2 16 TRBD1 TGTGCCAGCAGTGTCAGACAGGGGGGAGTCGGGCAGCCCCAGCATTTT CASSVRQGGVGQPQHF
- TRBJ2-5 TRBV29-1 14 TRBD1 TGCAGCGTTTCGCGGACAGGGGTGGGGGAGACCCAGTACTTC CSVSRTGVGETQYF
few TRBJ1-6 TRBV18 15 TRBD1 TGTGCCAGCTCACCTCTCCTGGGACAGAATTCACCCCTCCACTTT CASSPLLGQNSPLHF
- TRBJ1-6 TRBV6-5 14 - TGTGCCAGCAGTTACCAGTTCGGTAATTCACCCCTCCACTTT CASSYQFGNSPLHF
many TRBJ1-1 TRBV5-5 13 - TGTGCCAGCAGCTTCGATCGGAACACTGAAGCTTTCTTT CASSFDRNTEAFF
- TRBJ1-5 TRBV24-1 14 - TGTGCCATCAATTCGAGGTATAGCAATCAGCCCCAGCATTTT CAINSRYSNQPQHF
- TRBJ2-6 TRBV5-1 14 - TGCGCCAGCAGCCAGGACCGTGGGGCCAACGTCCTGACTTTC CASSQDRGANVLTF
- TRBJ1-2 TRBV7-6 18 - TGTGCCAGCAGCTCCAAGCTAGGTCAGACCGACCGGGACTATGGCTACACCTTC CASSSKLGQTDRDYGYTF
- TRBJ1-1 TRBV12-5 14 - TGTGCTAGTGGTTTCATTACTATGAACACTGAAGCTTTCTTT CASGFITMNTEAFF
- TRBJ2-5 TRBV24-1 14 - TGTGCCACCAGTGATTTCAGGGTTCAAGAGACCCAGTACTTC CATSDFRVQETQYF